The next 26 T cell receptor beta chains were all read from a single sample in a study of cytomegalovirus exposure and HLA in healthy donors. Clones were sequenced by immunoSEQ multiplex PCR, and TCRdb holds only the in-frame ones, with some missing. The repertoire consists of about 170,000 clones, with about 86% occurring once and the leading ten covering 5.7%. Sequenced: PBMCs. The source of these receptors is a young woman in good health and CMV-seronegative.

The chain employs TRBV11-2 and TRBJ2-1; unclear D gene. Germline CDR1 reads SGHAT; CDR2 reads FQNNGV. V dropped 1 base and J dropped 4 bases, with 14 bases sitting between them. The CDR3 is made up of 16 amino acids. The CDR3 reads CASSLVILAAYNEQFF. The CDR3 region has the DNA TGTGCCAGCAGCTTAGTTATTTTGGCAGCATACAATGAGCAGTTCTTC.

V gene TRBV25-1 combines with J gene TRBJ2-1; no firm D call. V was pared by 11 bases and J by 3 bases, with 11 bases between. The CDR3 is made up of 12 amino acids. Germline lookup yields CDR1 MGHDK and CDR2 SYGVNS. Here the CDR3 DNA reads TGTGCCGTAAGGACCTACTACAATGAGCAGTTCTTC. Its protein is CAVRTYYNEQFF.

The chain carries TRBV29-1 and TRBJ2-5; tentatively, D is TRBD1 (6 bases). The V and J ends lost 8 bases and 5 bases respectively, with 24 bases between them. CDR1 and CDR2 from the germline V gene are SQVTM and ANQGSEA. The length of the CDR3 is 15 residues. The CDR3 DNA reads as TGCAGCTCTGAAGGCCCAGCAGGGGAGTGGGAGACCCAGTACTTC. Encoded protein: CSSEGPAGEWETQYF.

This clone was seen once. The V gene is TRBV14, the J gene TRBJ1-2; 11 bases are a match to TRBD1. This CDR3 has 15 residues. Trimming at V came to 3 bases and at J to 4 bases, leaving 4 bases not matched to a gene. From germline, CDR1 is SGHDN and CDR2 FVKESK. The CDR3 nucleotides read TGTGCCAGCAGCCACGGGACAGGGGGAATCTATGGCTACACCTTC. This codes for CASSHGTGGIYGYTF.

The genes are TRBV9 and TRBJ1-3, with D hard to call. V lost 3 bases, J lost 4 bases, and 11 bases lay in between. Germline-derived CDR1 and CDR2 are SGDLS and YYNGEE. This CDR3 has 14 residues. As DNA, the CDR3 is TGTGCCAGCAGCGGGGGAAGGAGGGGAAACACCATATATTTT. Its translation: CASSGGRRGNTIYF.

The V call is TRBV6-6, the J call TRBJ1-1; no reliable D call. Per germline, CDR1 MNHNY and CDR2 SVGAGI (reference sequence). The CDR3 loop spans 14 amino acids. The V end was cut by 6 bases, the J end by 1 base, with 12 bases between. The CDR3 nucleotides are TGTGCCAGCAGGAGGCCAGAACCGAACACTGAAGCTTTCTTT. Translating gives CASRRPEPNTEAFF.

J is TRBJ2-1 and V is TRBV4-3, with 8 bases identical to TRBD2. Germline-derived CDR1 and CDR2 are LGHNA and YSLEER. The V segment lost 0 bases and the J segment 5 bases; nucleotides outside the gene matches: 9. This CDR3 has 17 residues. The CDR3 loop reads CASSQDLSSGGNNEQFF. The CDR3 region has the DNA TGCGCCAGCAGCCAAGATCTTTCCAGCGGGGGAAACAATGAGCAGTTCTTC.

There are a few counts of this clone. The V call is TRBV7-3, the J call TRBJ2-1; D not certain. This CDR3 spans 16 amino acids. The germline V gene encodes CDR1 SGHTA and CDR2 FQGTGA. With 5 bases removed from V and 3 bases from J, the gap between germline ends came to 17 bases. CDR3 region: CASSPITTPRYNEQFF. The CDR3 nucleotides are TGTGCCAGCAGCCCAATAACCACCCCTCGCTACAATGAGCAGTTCTTC. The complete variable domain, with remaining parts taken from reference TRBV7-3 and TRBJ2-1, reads GAGVSQTPSNKVTEKGKYVELRCDPISGHTALYWYRQSLGQGPEFLIYFQGTGAADDSGLPNDRFFAVRPEGSVSTLKIQRTERGDSAVYLCASSPITTPRYNEQFFGPGTRLTVL.

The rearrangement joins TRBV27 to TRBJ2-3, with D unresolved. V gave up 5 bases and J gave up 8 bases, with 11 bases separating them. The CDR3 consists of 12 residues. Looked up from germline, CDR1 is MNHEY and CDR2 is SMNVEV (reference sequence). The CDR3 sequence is CASSPPMGTQYF. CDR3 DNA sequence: TGTGCCAGCAGTCCGCCAATGGGTACGCAGTATTTT.

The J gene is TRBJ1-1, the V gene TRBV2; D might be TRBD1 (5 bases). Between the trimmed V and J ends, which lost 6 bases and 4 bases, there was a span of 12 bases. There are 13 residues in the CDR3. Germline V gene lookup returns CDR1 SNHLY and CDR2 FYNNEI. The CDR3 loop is CASSNGGGTEAFF. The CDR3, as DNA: TGTGCCAGCAGCAATGGGGGGGGCACTGAAGCTTTCTTT.

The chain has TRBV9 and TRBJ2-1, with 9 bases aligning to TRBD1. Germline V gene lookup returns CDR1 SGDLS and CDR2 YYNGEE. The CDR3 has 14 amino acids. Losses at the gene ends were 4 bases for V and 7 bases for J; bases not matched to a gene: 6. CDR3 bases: TGTGCCAGCAGCCCCAGGACAGGGGCAAATGAGCAGTTCTTC. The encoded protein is CASSPRTGANEQFF.

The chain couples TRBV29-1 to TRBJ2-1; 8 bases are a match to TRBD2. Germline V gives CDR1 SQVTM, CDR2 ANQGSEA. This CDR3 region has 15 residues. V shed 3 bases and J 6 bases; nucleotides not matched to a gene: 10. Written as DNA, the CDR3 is TGCAGCGTTGACGGGACACAGCGGGGGAGCAATGAGCAGTTCTTC. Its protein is CSVDGTQRGSNEQFF.

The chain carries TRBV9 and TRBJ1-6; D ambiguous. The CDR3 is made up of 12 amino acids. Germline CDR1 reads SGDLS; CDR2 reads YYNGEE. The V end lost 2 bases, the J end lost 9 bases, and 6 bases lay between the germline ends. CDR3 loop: CASSVLGSPLHF. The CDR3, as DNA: TGTGCCAGCAGCGTTTTGGGTTCACCCCTCCACTTT.

CDR3 residues: CASGWVVESSYNEQFF. The CDR3, as DNA: TGTGCTAGTGGTTGGGTGGTGGAGAGCTCCTACAATGAGCAGTTCTTC. The V gene is TRBV12-5, the J gene TRBJ2-1, with D hard to call. This CDR3 is 16 amino acids long. V lost 4 bases, J lost 0 bases, and 13 bases lay in between. CDR1 is LGHNT, CDR2 FRNRAP, per germline.

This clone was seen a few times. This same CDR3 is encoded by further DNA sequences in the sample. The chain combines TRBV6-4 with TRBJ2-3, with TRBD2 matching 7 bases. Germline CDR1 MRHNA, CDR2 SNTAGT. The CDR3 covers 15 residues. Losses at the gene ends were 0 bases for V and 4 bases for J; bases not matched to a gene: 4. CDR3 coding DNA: TGTGCCAGCAGTGACTCGACGGGGGGACCAGATACGCAGTATTTT. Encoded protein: CASSDSTGGPDTQYF.

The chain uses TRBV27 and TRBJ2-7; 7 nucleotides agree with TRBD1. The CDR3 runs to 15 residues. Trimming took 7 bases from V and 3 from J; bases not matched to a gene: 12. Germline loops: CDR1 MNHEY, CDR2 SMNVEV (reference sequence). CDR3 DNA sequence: TGTGCCAGCACCCCATGGGACAGACGAAACTACGAGCAGTACTTC. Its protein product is CASTPWDRRNYEQYF.

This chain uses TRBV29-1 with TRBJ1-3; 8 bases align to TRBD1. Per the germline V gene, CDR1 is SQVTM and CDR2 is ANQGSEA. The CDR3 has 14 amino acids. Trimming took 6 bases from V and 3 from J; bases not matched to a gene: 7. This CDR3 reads CSVLTGEYGNTIYF. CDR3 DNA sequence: TGCAGCGTCTTGACAGGGGAGTATGGAAACACCATATATTTT.

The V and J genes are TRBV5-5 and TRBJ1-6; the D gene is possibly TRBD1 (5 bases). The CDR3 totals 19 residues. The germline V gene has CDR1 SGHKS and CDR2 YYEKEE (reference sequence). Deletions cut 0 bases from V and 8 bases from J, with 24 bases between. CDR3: CASSLDSDSGYVWDSPLHF. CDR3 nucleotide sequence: TGTGCCAGCAGCTTGGATAGTGACAGCGGCTATGTTTGGGATTCACCCCTCCACTTT.

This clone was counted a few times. The CDR3: CSVEGGSADTQYF. Here the CDR3 DNA reads TGCAGCGTTGAGGGGGGGTCGGCAGATACGCAGTATTTT. V and J are TRBV29-1 and TRBJ2-3; 7 bases match TRBD2. The CDR3 has 13 amino acids. The V segment lost 3 bases and the J segment 4 bases; nucleotides outside the gene matches: 4. Germline CDR1 is SQVTM and CDR2 is ANQGSEA.

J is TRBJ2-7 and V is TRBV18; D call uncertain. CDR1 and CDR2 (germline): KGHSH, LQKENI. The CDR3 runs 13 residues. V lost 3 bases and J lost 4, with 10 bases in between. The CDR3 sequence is CASSPPGNYEQYF. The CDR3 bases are TGTGCCAGCTCACCCCCTGGCAATTACGAGCAGTACTTC.

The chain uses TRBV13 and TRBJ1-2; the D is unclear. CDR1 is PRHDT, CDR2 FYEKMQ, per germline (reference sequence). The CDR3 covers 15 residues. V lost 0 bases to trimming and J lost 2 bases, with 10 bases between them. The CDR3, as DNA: TGTGCCAGCAGCTTAGGACACCCACAGAACTATGGCTACACCTTC. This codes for CASSLGHPQNYGYTF.

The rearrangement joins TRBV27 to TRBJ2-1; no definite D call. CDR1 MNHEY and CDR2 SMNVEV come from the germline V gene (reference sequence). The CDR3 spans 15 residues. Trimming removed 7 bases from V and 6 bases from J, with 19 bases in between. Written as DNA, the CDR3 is TGTGCCAGCAATACCGCGGAAAGGATTGGCAATGAGCAGTTCTTC. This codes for CASNTAERIGNEQFF.

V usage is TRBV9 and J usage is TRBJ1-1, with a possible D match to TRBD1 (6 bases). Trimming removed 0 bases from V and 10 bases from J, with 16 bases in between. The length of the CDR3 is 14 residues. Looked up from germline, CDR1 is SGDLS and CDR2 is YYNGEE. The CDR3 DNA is TGTGCCAGCAGCGTAGAGGAGGGGGGCCGGGTAGCTTTCTTT. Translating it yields CASSVEEGGRVAFF.

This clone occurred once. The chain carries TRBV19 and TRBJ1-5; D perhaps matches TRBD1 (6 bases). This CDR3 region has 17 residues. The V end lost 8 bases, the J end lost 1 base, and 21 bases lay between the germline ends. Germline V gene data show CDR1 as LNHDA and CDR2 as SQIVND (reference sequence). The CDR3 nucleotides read TGTGCCAGTCGCCGGACAGCCCACCTTTTAAGCAATCAGCCCCAGCATTTT. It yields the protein CASRRTAHLLSNQPQHF.

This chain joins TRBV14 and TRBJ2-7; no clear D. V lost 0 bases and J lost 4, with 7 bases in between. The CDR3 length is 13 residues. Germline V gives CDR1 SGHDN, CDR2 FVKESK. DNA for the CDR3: TGTGCCAGCAGCCAAGATAGCCGATACGAGCAGTACTTC. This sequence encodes CASSQDSRYEQYF.

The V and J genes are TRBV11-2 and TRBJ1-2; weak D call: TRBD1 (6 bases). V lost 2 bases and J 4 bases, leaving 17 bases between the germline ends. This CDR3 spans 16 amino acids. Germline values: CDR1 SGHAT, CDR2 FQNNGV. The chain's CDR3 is CASSLRGGRSLYGYTF. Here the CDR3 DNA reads TGTGCCAGCAGCTTACGGGGGGGGCGGTCCCTCTATGGCTACACCTTC.